The 10 T cell receptor beta chains below come from one sample, sequenced in a study of regulatory T cells in long-lasting Graves disease. Time point reported: newly diagnosed GD, antithyroid drugs for less than 3 months. PBMC-derived RNA was used for the TCR library. In building TCR beta libraries, iRepertoire HTBI primers were used together with Arm-PCR of CDR3 regions. One entry per CDR3 protein results from TCRdb running MiXCR on the multiplex PCR reads. In the table there are roughly 420,000 distinct CDR3 sequences, around 15% of which are singletons. These data also formed part of another study, on T cells in Graves' hyperthyroidism and ophthalmopathy.

The sample consisted of peripheral blood mononuclear cells (PBMCs), taken at new diagnosis, from a patient treated with antithyroid drugs. These receptor sequences come from a woman aged 50 to 65 with Graves disease.

This clonotype was counted at least ten times. The chain uses TRBV6-1 and TRBJ2-1; TRBD2 matches at 8 bases. CDR1 and CDR2 from the germline V gene are MNHNS and SASEGT. This CDR3 contains 13 residues. CDR3 nucleotides: TGTGCTACCATGGCTAGCGGGTACAATGAGCAGTTCTTC. It encodes CATMASGYNEQFF.

This clonotype was counted ten times or more. The chain carries TRBV2 and TRBJ2-5; 7 positions agree with TRBD1. CDR3 size: 14 residues. V gave up 4 bases and J gave up 0 bases; unmatched junction bases: 2. Germline loops: CDR1 SNHLY, CDR2 FYNNEI. The CDR3 reads CASSVQGDQETQYF. CDR3 sequence (DNA): TGTGCCAGCAGTGTCCAGGGGGACCAAGAGACCCAGTACTTC.

On this clonotype itself: A single base separates this from a much larger clone, so it may be a read error. The V gene is TRBV28, the J gene TRBJ1-5; no firm D call. V was clipped by 5 bases and J by 0 bases, with 14 bases between them. CDR3 length equals 16 residues. Germline assignment: CDR1 MDHEN and CDR2 SYDVKM. CDR3 loop: CASSSMTLYSNQPQHF. CDR3 DNA: TGTGCCAGCAGTAGTATGACACTTTATAGCAATCAGCCCCAGCATTTT.

This chain uses TRBV19 with TRBJ2-1; 8 bases are shared with TRBD2. The CDR3 has 15 amino acids. Trimming cost V 3 bases and J 2 bases; bases outside gene matches: 3. Germline CDR1 is LNHDA and CDR2 is SQIVND (reference sequence). CDR3 sequence: CASSISGSPYNEQFF. DNA of the CDR3: TGTGCCAGTAGTATCAGCGGGAGCCCCTACAATGAGCAGTTCTTC.

This clonotype has more than one count but fewer than ten. J is TRBJ2-3 and V is TRBV6-1; TRBD2 matches 14 bases. The V segment lost 10 bases and the J segment 5 bases; nucleotides outside the gene matches: 14. The germline V gene has CDR1 MNHNS and CDR2 SASEGT. The CDR3 contains 17 residues. Written as DNA, the CDR3 is TGTGCCACCGCCCGCTTTCCGGGACTAGCGGGAGAAGATACGCAGTATTTT. Translation: CATARFPGLAGEDTQYF.

The chain has TRBV4-1 and TRBJ2-2; the match to TRBD2 covers 9 bases. From germline, CDR1 is MGHRA and CDR2 YSYEKL. This CDR3 has 17 residues. J lost 4 bases, V lost 0 bases, and 6 bases had no gene match. In nucleotides, the CDR3 is TGCGCCAGCAGCCAAGAATCTCTAGCGGGGTTCACCGGGGAGCTGTTTTTT. Encoded protein: CASSQESLAGFTGELFF.

This clonotype turned up a few times. This chain connects TRBV10-3 to TRBJ2-5; D is possibly TRBD2 (6 bases). The V end was cut by 3 bases, the J end by 3 bases, with 11 bases between. This CDR3 spans 14 amino acids. Germline values: CDR1 ENHRY, CDR2 SYGVKD. The chain's CDR3 is CAISEGPGEETQYF. The CDR3 nucleotides read TGTGCCATCAGTGAAGGGCCGGGAGAAGAGACCCAGTACTTC.

In DNA, the CDR3 is TGTGCCAGCAGCTCGACAGGGGAGCTAGCGCCTAGCACAGATACGCAGTATTTT. Protein: CASSSTGELAPSTDTQYF. The rearrangement joins TRBV7-9 to TRBJ2-3; TRBD1 aligns across 8 bases. CDR3 length: 18 residues. Germline V gene data show CDR1 as SEHNR and CDR2 as FQNEAQ (reference sequence). V shed 4 bases, J shed 0 bases, and the junction held 12 bases outside the gene matches.

This rearrangement joins TRBV9 to TRBJ2-1, with 7 bases lining up with TRBD2. CDR3 length: 14 residues. Germline V lookup: CDR1 SGDLS, CDR2 YYNGEE. J lost 3 bases, V lost 4 bases, and 4 bases had no gene match. For the CDR3, the DNA is TGTGCCAGCAGCAGCGGGGATCTCTACAATGAGCAGTTCTTC. The encoded protein is CASSSGDLYNEQFF.

The chain joins TRBV20-1 to TRBJ1-5, with a possible D match to TRBD1 (6 bases). There are 14 residues in the CDR3. Trimming removed 6 bases at V and 0 bases at J, with 12 bases between. The germline gives CDR1 DFQATT, CDR2 SNEGSKA (reference sequence). The CDR3 region is CSALGHYSNQPQHF. In nucleotides, the CDR3 is TGCAGTGCCCTGGGACACTATAGCAATCAGCCCCAGCATTTT.